These T cell receptor beta chains were read from a single sample in a study of blood T cell repertoires in COVID-19. Produced via immunoSEQ multiplex PCR; TCRdb's table is partial and in-frame only. The sample records roughly 18,000 clones, about 86% being singletons. Sample: peripheral blood. The receptors come from a man between 65 and 79 years old with acute or convalescent COVID-19. Both conserved end residues are part of each CDR3. A D gene is named only where the DNA matches it firmly. Part of the rows lack a size; the others show once, few, many or a class for expanded clones.

V gene	J gene	D gene	clone size	CDR3 protein	CDR3 DNA
TRBV10-3	TRBJ2-2	NA	NA	CAISETPGAVGANTGELFF	TGTGCCATCAGTGAAACCCCAGGCGCTGTGGGAGCGAACACCGGGGAGCTGTTTTTT
TRBV5-4	TRBJ2-1	NA	NA	CASSSFNSNEQFF	TGTGCCAGCAGCTCCTTCAATAGTAATGAGCAGTTCTTC
TRBV10-3	TRBJ1-4	NA	NA	CAISDTAGDTTNEKLFF	TGTGCCATCAGTGACACTGCGGGGGACACAACTAATGAAAAACTGTTTTTT
TRBV27	TRBJ1-5	TRBD1	NA	CASSFYTTRGEPQHF	TGTGCCAGCAGTTTTTATACGACCAGGGGGGAGCCCCAGCATTTT
TRBV7-9	TRBJ1-2	TRBD1	few	CASSPRTGGSGGYTF	TGTGCCAGCAGCCCCCGGACAGGGGGTTCAGGTGGCTACACCTTC
TRBV6-5	TRBJ2-3	NA	NA	CASSSGVRADTQYF	TGTGCCAGCAGTTCGGGAGTTCGCGCAGATACGCAGTATTTT
TRBV6-5	TRBJ1-2	NA	NA	CASSSDGQIYGYTF	TGTGCCAGCAGTTCAGATGGACAGATCTATGGCTACACCTTC
TRBV24-1	TRBJ2-1	TRBD2	NA	CATSEGGGTSGTNEQFF	TGTGCCACCAGTGAGGGAGGGGGGACTAGCGGGACGAATGAGCAGTTCTTC
TRBV6-5	TRBJ1-1	NA	NA	CASRAPKAFF	TGTGCCAGCAGGGCTCCCAAAGCTTTCTTT
TRBV9	TRBJ2-1	TRBD2	NA	CASSASSGEFNEQFF	TGTGCCAGCAGCGCCTCTAGCGGGGAATTTAATGAGCAGTTCTTC
TRBV19	TRBJ2-7	NA	NA	CASRKDEGEQYF	TGTGCCTCCAGGAAGGATGAGGGCGAGCAGTACTTC
TRBV10-3	TRBJ1-6	NA	NA	CAISEGGYNSPLHF	TGTGCCATCAGTGAAGGCGGTTATAATTCACCCCTCCACTTT
TRBV27	TRBJ2-5	TRBD2	NA	CASSPSVGTSGRAGETQYF	TGTGCCAGCAGTCCGAGCGTTGGGACTAGCGGGAGGGCCGGAGAGACCCAGTACTTC
TRBV12-3/TRBV12-4	TRBJ2-7	NA	NA	CASAIGQTYEQYF	TGTGCCAGCGCGATAGGACAGACCTACGAGCAGTACTTC
TRBV20-1	TRBJ1-1	TRBD1	NA	CSASSFDRDTEAFF	TGCAGTGCTAGTTCCTTTGACAGGGACACTGAAGCTTTCTTT
TRBV10-3	TRBJ2-5	NA	NA	CAISVSGETQYF	TGTGCCATCAGTGTTAGCGGAGAGACCCAGTACTTC
TRBV2	TRBJ2-3	TRBD2	NA	CASTRWTSGKGTDTQYF	TGTGCCAGCACCCGCTGGACTAGCGGGAAAGGCACAGATACGCAGTATTTT
TRBV7-6	TRBJ1-1	TRBD1	NA	CASSLSLGQGTTEAFF	TGTGCCAGCAGCTTAAGTTTAGGACAGGGGACGACTGAAGCTTTCTTT
TRBV5-1	TRBJ2-2	NA	few	CASSLTGSTGELFF	TGCGCCAGCAGCTTGACAGGGTCCACCGGGGAGCTGTTTTTT
TRBV2	TRBJ2-1	TRBD2	once	CASKASGGNEQFF	TGTGCCAGCAAGGCTAGCGGGGGCAATGAGCAGTTCTTC
TRBV12-3/TRBV12-4	TRBJ1-5	NA	NA	CASSRGPNQPQHF	TGTGCCAGCAGCCGGGGTCCCAATCAGCCCCAGCATTTT
TRBV5-4	TRBJ1-5	NA	NA	CASSTSSDQPQHF	TGTGCCAGCAGCACGAGTTCCGATCAGCCCCAGCATTTT
TRBV4-2	TRBJ1-2	NA	NA	CASSQDPSAAVNGYTF	TGTGCCAGCAGCCAAGATCCCTCTGCCGCGGTTAATGGCTACACCTTC
TRBV3-1/TRBV3-2	TRBJ2-3	TRBD1	NA	CASSQQDRGDTQYF	TGTGCCAGCAGCCAGCAAGACAGGGGAGATACGCAGTATTTT
TRBV6-4	TRBJ1-5	NA	NA	CASSDLTPCQPQHF	TGTGCCAGCAGTGACCTAACGCCTTGTCAGCCCCAGCATTTT
TRBV7-3	TRBJ2-2	TRBD2	NA	CASSPRTSGDAGELFF	TGTGCCAGCAGCCCCCGGACTAGCGGGGATGCCGGGGAGCTGTTTTTT
TRBV27	TRBJ2-3	TRBD1	NA	CASSRDRVSDTQYF	TGTGCCAGCAGTCGGGACAGGGTGTCAGATACGCAGTATTTT
TRBV6-5	TRBJ2-7	NA	NA	CASSYSNFRAGREQYF	TGTGCCAGCAGTTACTCGAACTTCCGGGCGGGTCGCGAGCAGTACTTC
TRBV4-3	TRBJ2-3	NA	few	CASSHLTSGTDTQYF	TGCGCCAGCAGCCATCTAACTAGTGGCACAGATACGCAGTATTTT
TRBV19	TRBJ1-1	TRBD1	NA	CASSAQGASGTEAFF	TGTGCCAGTAGTGCACAGGGGGCCTCGGGCACTGAAGCTTTCTTT
TRBV11-2	TRBJ2-3	NA	NA	CASSLKQLSDTQYF	TGTGCCAGCAGCTTAAAACAGCTATCAGATACGCAGTATTTT
TRBV5-4	TRBJ1-1	NA	NA	CASSLVTSPNTEAFF	TGTGCCAGCAGCTTAGTGACTTCGCCGAACACTGAAGCTTTCTTT
TRBV4-2	TRBJ2-5	TRBD2	NA	CASSPGTSAQETQYF	TGTGCCAGCAGCCCCGGGACTAGCGCTCAAGAGACCCAGTACTTC
TRBV7-2	TRBJ2-1	TRBD2	NA	CASSSYGTSVDNEQFF	TGTGCCAGCAGCTCATACGGGACTAGCGTAGACAATGAGCAGTTCTTC
TRBV6-5	TRBJ2-7	NA	NA	CASSPVAWRIYEQYF	TGTGCCAGCAGCCCAGTAGCTTGGAGAATCTACGAGCAGTACTTC
TRBV5-4	TRBJ2-1	TRBD2	NA	CASSLGTSGDYNEQFF	TGTGCCAGCAGCTTGGGCACTAGCGGCGACTACAATGAGCAGTTCTTC
TRBV20-1	TRBJ1-2	TRBD1	NA	CSASKGASAYGYTF	TGCAGTGCTAGTAAGGGGGCGTCGGCTTATGGCTACACCTTC
TRBV5-5	TRBJ2-2	NA	few	CASSFSGSTGELFF	TGTGCCAGCAGCTTTAGCGGTAGCACCGGGGAGCTGTTTTTT
TRBV2	TRBJ2-2	NA	NA	CASTSANTGELFF	TGTGCCAGCACGAGCGCGAACACCGGGGAGCTGTTTTTT
TRBV5-1	TRBJ1-3	NA	NA	CASSSGLDNTIYF	TGCGCCAGCAGCTCAGGTTTGGATAACACCATATATTTT
TRBV5-1	TRBJ2-7	NA	NA	CASSYRQAAYEQYF	TGCGCCAGCAGCTACCGACAGGCCGCCTACGAGCAGTACTTC
TRBV28	TRBJ2-7	TRBD1	NA	CASSGTGAYEQYF	TGTGCCAGCAGCGGGACAGGCGCCTACGAGCAGTACTTC
TRBV7-9	TRBJ2-3	TRBD2	NA	CASSPGLAATDTQYF	TGTGCCAGCAGCCCTGGACTAGCGGCCACAGATACGCAGTATTTT
TRBV5-1	TRBJ1-4	TRBD1	NA	CASNDRGQDEKLFF	TGCGCCAGCAACGACAGGGGGCAAGATGAAAAACTGTTTTTT
TRBV3-1/TRBV3-2	TRBJ1-3	TRBD1	NA	CASSPDRVASGNTIYF	TGTGCCAGCAGCCCGGACAGGGTGGCTTCTGGAAACACCATATATTTT
TRBV7-6	TRBJ2-5	TRBD2	NA	CASSLLAGETQYF	TGTGCCAGCAGCTTACTAGCGGGAGAGACCCAGTACTTC
TRBV7-8	TRBJ1-5	NA	NA	CASRQTLGGNQPQHF	TGTGCCAGCAGGCAAACCTTAGGAGGCAATCAGCCCCAGCATTTT
TRBV19	TRBJ2-7	TRBD2	NA	CASTSRFGQGPAGGSYEQYF	TGTGCCAGTACCTCACGATTTGGGCAGGGGCCAGCGGGAGGATCCTACGAGCAGTACTTC
TRBV5-6	TRBJ2-7	TRBD1	NA	CASSPDREQGDEQYF	TGTGCCAGCAGCCCGGACAGGGAACAAGGGGACGAGCAGTACTTC